The text below deals with one TCR beta chain. Its antigen is still unknown. These data belong to a study of cytomegalovirus exposure and HLA in healthy donors. Whole-study results and caveats: CMV antigen specificity was confirmed in vitro for a few CMV-associated chains. The TCR clusters that emerged in the first cohort tended, a later analysis found, to co-occur in the approximately 130 validation repertoires. The classifier reportedly diagnosed cytomegalovirus status with high sensitivity and specificity.

Germline V lookup: CDR1 MDHEN, CDR2 SYDVKM. With 5 bases clipped from V and 5 bases from J, the junction kept 3 bases outside the gene matches. The CDR3 runs 13 residues. Here immunoSEQ multiplex PCR was the method, and the copy in TCRdb shows in-frame clones only, minus some. The sample contains roughly 100,000 clones, 88% of which appear only once. From the roughly 110-subject validation cohort, which was separate from the roughly 630-subject first cohort, the donors were drawn. This rearrangement joins TRBV28 to TRBJ2-7, with 10 bases matching TRBD2. The TCR was taken from a woman aged 18-30 years in good health and CMV-seropositive. Input material: PBMCs. CDR3 nucleotides: TGTGCCAGCAGTGTGCTAGCGGGGGACGAGCAGTACTTC. Protein product: CASSVLAGDEQYF.